This T cell receptor (beta chain) was documented in a study of spatial heterogeneity in lung cancer. Looking at the study overall: The donors were 55 to 85 patients with non-small cell lung cancer that was early-stage and untreated. Those follow-up PBMC samples that were available underwent sequencing, at a median interval of roughly 2 years following resection.

CDR3 length: 15 residues. The junction had 4 bases not matched to a gene; V was cut back by 4 bases and J by 1 base. Germline CDR1 reads SGHRS; CDR2 reads YFSETQ. Carried by each TCR cDNA molecule was a unique molecular identifier. MiXCR, applied by TCRdb to the 5' RACE reads, yields one record per CDR3 protein. The sample includes fewer than 150,000 distinct CDR3 sequences, more than 10% of them seen just once. This clonotype was counted many times. Time point in this sample: blood at routine non-recurrence follow-up after resection. Extraction of whole RNA from tumor, nontumor lung or frozen PBMC preceded unsorted sequencing.

This clonotype was obtained from a female donor with early-stage non-small cell lung cancer. The source was PBMCs, collected at follow-up. The chain recombines TRBV5-1 with TRBJ2-1; 8 bases match TRBD1. CDR3 loop: CASSPRTGSYNEQFF. The CDR3 coding sequence is TGCGCCAGCAGCCCCCGGACAGGGTCCTACAATGAGCAGTTCTTC. The variable domain in full, with the rest retrieved from reference TRBV5-1 and TRBJ2-1, is KAGVTQTPRYLIKTRGQQVTLSCSPISGHRSVSWYQQTPGQGLQFLFEYFSETQRNKGNFPGRFSGRQFSNSRSEMNVSTLELGDSALYLCASSPRTGSYNEQFFGPGTRLTVL.